The 20 T cell receptor beta chains in this list originate from one sample, sequenced in a study of T cell changes during pregnancy in multiple sclerosis. Using immunoSEQ multiplex PCR, the repertoire was profiled, and TCRdb retains in-frame clones only, with some absent. The sample has just over 40,000 clones, approximately 89% seen once. The sequences come from peripheral blood, collected in the first trimester of pregnancy. The receptors stem from a female donor in good health, enrolled as a control in a pregnancy study.

The count of this clone is one. J is TRBJ2-7 and V is TRBV12-5; TRBD2 is a possible D gene (5 bases). Germline CDR1 LGHNT, CDR2 FRNRAP. There are 16 residues in the CDR3. Trimming pared 0 bases from V and 5 bases from J, leaving 17 bases between. The CDR3 here is CASGLVRSGVSNEQYF. CDR3 nucleotides: TGTGCTAGTGGTTTGGTACGGAGCGGTGTAAGCAACGAGCAGTACTTC. The entire variable domain, with the rest obtained from reference TRBV12-5 and TRBJ2-7, is as follows: DARVTQTPRHKVTEMGQEVTMRCQPILGHNTVFWYRQTMMQGLELLAYFRNRAPLDDSGMPKDRFSAEMPDATLATLKIQPSEPRDSAVYFCASGLVRSGVSNEQYFGPGTRLTVT.

In DNA, the CDR3 is TGTGCCAGCAGCCAAGGACTAGCGGGGTCCTACGAGCAGTACTTC. Translated, it gives CASSQGLAGSYEQYF. V usage is TRBV4-2 and J usage is TRBJ2-5; TRBD2 matches at 11 bases. The DNA end is a closer match to TRBJ2-7, so the J assignment may be wrong. CDR3 size: 15 residues. Germline V gene sequence: CDR1 LGHNA, CDR2 YNFKEQ.

The chain couples TRBV5-4 to TRBJ2-4; D call uncertain. CDR1 is SGHNT and CDR2 is YYREEE in the germline V gene (reference sequence). The CDR3 is made up of 15 amino acids. With 0 bases removed from V and 2 bases from J, the gap between germline ends came to 9 bases. The CDR3 nucleotides are TGTGCCAGCAGCTTGGACCTTCCTACCAAAAACATTCAGTACTTC. Translating it yields CASSLDLPTKNIQYF.

V and J are TRBV9 and TRBJ2-3, with D perhaps matching TRBD2 (6 bases). The germline CDR1 and CDR2 sequences are SGDLS and YYNGEE. V lost 0 bases to trimming and J lost 2 bases, with 7 bases between them. The CDR3 runs 14 residues. The DNA for the CDR3 is TGTGCCAGCAGCGTAGGCGGGGTCACAGATACGCAGTATTTT. Translation: CASSVGGVTDTQYF.

The chain is built from TRBV6-4 and TRBJ2-1, with no clear D. Trimming cost V 0 bases and J 7 bases, with 13 bases left between them. The germline V gene encodes CDR1 MRHNA and CDR2 SNTAGT. The CDR3 consists of 15 residues. CDR3 coding DNA: TGTGCCAGCAGTGACTCTTCCCGCCAGGTGAATGAGCAGTTCTTC. Its translation is CASSDSSRQVNEQFF.

Here the CDR3 reads CASSLGGEQETQYF. The CDR3 coding sequence is TGTGCCAGCAGCTTAGGTGGGGAGCAAGAGACCCAGTACTTC. The chain links TRBV7-9 to TRBJ2-5; a weak D match, TRBD2 (5 bases). CDR1 is SEHNR and CDR2 is FQNEAQ in the germline V gene (reference sequence). The CDR3 extends over 14 amino acids. Trimming removed 1 base at V and 2 bases at J, with 8 bases between.

This chain connects TRBV7-8 to TRBJ2-7; D gene ambiguous. V gave up 1 base and J gave up 2 bases, with 6 bases separating them. The CDR3 has 13 amino acids. Germline V gene lookup returns CDR1 SGHVS and CDR2 FQNEAQ. CDR3 bases: TGTGCCAGCAGCTTAGGTCGCGCCTACGAGCAGTACTTC. Its protein product is CASSLGRAYEQYF.

This clone was observed a few times. The genes are TRBV19 and TRBJ1-5; D not resolved. The CDR3 totals 15 residues. Trimming cost V 5 bases and J 3 bases, with 14 bases left between them. Looked up from germline, CDR1 is LNHDA and CDR2 is SQIVND (reference sequence). The CDR3 DNA follows: TGTGCCAGTAGTGAGGTCCCTTCCCCCAATCAGCCCCAGCATTTT. This encodes CASSEVPSPNQPQHF.

The V and J genes are TRBV10-3 and TRBJ1-1, with TRBD1 matching 8 bases. The CDR3 has 15 amino acids. From germline, CDR1 is ENHRY and CDR2 SYGVKD. The junction had 10 bases not matched to a gene; V was cut back by 6 bases and J by 4 bases. This CDR3 is CAIRVNQGAFTEAFF. The DNA of the CDR3 is TGTGCCATCAGGGTAAACCAGGGGGCCTTCACTGAAGCTTTCTTT.

The gene calls are TRBV5-1 and TRBJ1-4; TRBD1 might be the D (6 bases). Germline loops: CDR1 SGHRS, CDR2 YFSETQ. There are 13 residues in the CDR3. V was pared by 5 bases and J by 8 bases, with 13 bases between. The CDR3 loop is CASRDGQTEKLFF. The CDR3 DNA reads as TGCGCCAGCAGAGATGGACAGACCGAAAAACTGTTTTTT.

This clone was seen a single time. The rearrangement links TRBV2 to TRBJ2-3, with TRBD2 identical over 7 bases. The germline gives CDR1 SNHLY, CDR2 FYNNEI. This CDR3 is 14 amino acids long. V trimming: 6 bases; J trimming: 1 base; junction bases outside the gene matches: 4. CDR3: CASRGLVGTDTQYF. Here the CDR3 DNA reads TGTGCCAGCAGAGGACTAGTGGGCACAGATACGCAGTATTTT.

This sequence joins TRBV9 and TRBJ2-5, with 10 nucleotides matching TRBD1. Trimming took 4 bases from V and 1 from J; bases not matched to a gene: 7. In germline, CDR1 is SGDLS, CDR2 YYNGEE. There are 16 residues in the CDR3. In DNA, the CDR3 is TGTGCCAGCAGCCCGAGGGACAGGGGAGGCCAAGAGACCCAGTACTTC. Translated: CASSPRDRGGQETQYF.

The rearrangement links TRBV4-1 to TRBJ2-3, with TRBD2 matching 11 bases. This CDR3 spans 16 amino acids. V shed 3 bases and J 5 bases; nucleotides not matched to a gene: 7. Germline loops: CDR1 MGHRA, CDR2 YSYEKL. CDR3 sequence: CASSHLRLAGIDTQYF. CDR3 DNA: TGCGCCAGCAGCCACCTCCGACTAGCGGGGATAGATACGCAGTATTTT.

The chain employs TRBV27 and TRBJ1-6; TRBD1 might be the D (5 bases). Trimming pared 2 bases from V and 10 bases from J, leaving 12 bases between. CDR1 is MNHEY, CDR2 SMNVEV, per germline (reference sequence). This CDR3 is 14 amino acids long. CDR3 sequence reads: CASSLGRVASPLHF. The CDR3 nucleotides read TGTGCCAGCAGTTTAGGCAGGGTAGCCTCACCCCTCCACTTT.

The chain combines TRBV2 with TRBJ2-5, with 8 bases lining up with TRBD2. Trimming removed 5 bases from V and 1 base from J; junction bases left unmatched: 6. Germline V lookup: CDR1 SNHLY, CDR2 FYNNEI. The CDR3 runs 15 residues. CDR3 residues: CASSSAGVPQETQYF. The CDR3 DNA reads TGTGCCAGCAGTTCAGCGGGAGTCCCCCAAGAGACCCAGTACTTC.

The rearrangement uses TRBV20-1 and TRBJ1-2; TRBD1 is a possible D gene (6 bases). Germline CDR1 and CDR2: DFQATT and SNEGSKA (reference sequence). The V gene lost 3 bases and the J gene lost 8 bases, with 10 bases spanning the gap. The CDR3 sequence is 11 residues long. The chain's CDR3 is CSARQGTGYTF. The CDR3, as DNA: TGCAGTGCTAGGCAGGGGACGGGCTACACCTTC.

This chain links TRBV28 with TRBJ1-2; maybe TRBD1 (6 bases). Germline-derived CDR1 and CDR2 are MDHEN and SYDVKM. The CDR3 runs 14 residues. The germline V and J ends were trimmed by 3 bases and 8 bases, with 16 bases remaining between them. CDR3 amino acids: CASSFPPGAGGYTF. CDR3 bases: TGTGCCAGCAGTTTCCCCCCAGGGGCAGGGGGCTACACCTTC.

This clone was detected a few times. This sequence joins TRBV9 and TRBJ1-1, with a weak D call TRBD1 (5 bases). CDR1 is SGDLS and CDR2 is YYNGEE in the germline V gene. This CDR3 comprises 12 residues. Trimming left V 2 bases short and J 5 bases short, with 7 bases between. The CDR3 DNA sequence: TGTGCCAGCAGCGTCGGGGGAACTGAAGCTTTCTTT. This encodes CASSVGGTEAFF. Drawing the rest from reference TRBV9 and TRBJ1-1, the complete variable domain is DSGVTQTPKHLITATGQRVTLRCSPRSGDLSVYWYQQSLDQGLQFLIQYYNGEERAKGNILERFSAQQFPDLHSELNLSSLELGDSALYFCASSVGGTEAFFGQGTRLTVV.

This chain uses TRBV18 with TRBJ1-6; 8 nucleotides match TRBD1. The J segment lost 10 bases and the V segment lost 8 bases, leaving 13 bases of the junction unmatched. The germline gives CDR1 KGHSH, CDR2 LQKENI. This CDR3 is 15 amino acids long. The CDR3 DNA sequence: TGTGCCAGCGCCCTGCAGGGGGCAATAGGCTCACCCCTCCACTTT. This sequence encodes CASALQGAIGSPLHF.

V gene TRBV4-2 combines with J gene TRBJ1-2; D is possibly TRBD1 (6 bases). There are 15 residues in the CDR3. Per germline, CDR1 LGHNA and CDR2 YNFKEQ. V lost 1 base to trimming and J lost 2 bases, with 11 bases between them. The CDR3 loop is CASSQGGQTNYGYTF. The DNA of the CDR3 is TGTGCCAGCAGCCAAGGGGGACAAACGAACTATGGCTACACCTTC.